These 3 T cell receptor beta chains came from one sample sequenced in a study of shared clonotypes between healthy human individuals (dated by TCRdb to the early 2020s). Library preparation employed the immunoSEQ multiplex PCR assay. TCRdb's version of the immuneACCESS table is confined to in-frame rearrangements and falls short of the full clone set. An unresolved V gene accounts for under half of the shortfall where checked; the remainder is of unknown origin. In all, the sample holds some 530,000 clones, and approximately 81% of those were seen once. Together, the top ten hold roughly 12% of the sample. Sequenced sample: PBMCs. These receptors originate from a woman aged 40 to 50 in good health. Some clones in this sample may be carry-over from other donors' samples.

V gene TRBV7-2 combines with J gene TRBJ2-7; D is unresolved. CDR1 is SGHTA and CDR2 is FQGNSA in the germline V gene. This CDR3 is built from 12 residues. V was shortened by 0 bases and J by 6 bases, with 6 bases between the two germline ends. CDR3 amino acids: CASSLAVGEQYF. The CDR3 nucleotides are TGTGCCAGCAGCTTAGCGGTAGGCGAGCAGTACTTC.

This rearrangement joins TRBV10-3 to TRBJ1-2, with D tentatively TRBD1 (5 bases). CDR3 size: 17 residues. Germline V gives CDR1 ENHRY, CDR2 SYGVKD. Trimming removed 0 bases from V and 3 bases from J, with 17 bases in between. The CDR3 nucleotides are TGTGCCATCAGTGAGTCGAGGAACCGACAGTTCTACTATGGCTACACCTTC. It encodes CAISESRNRQFYYGYTF.

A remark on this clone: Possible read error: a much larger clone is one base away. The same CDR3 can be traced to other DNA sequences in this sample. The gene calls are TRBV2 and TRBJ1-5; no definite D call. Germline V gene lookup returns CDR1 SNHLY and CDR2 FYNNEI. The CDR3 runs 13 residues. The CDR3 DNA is TGTGCCGGCAGAAGAGATAGCAATCAGCCCCAGCATTTT. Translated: CAGRRDSNQPQHF.